Presented here are 16 T cell receptor beta chains from one specimen sequenced in a study of blood T cell repertoires in COVID-19. Some clones are missing from TCRdb's copy, which holds only in-frame ones; the method was immunoSEQ multiplex PCR. The table has about 130,000 clones, roughly 83% seen once. Sequencing was carried out using peripheral blood. Receptors were obtained from a middle-aged man with active or convalescent COVID-19.

This clone showed up just a few times. The rearrangement joins TRBV11-3 to TRBJ2-5; TRBD2 matches 7 bases. Germline lookup yields CDR1 SGHNT and CDR2 YENEEA. Trimming removed 5 bases from V and 4 bases from J; junction bases left unmatched: 4. The length of the CDR3 is 13 residues. The CDR3 sequence is CASSPTSVETQYF. The CDR3 nucleotides are TGTGCCAGCAGCCCTACTAGCGTAGAGACCCAGTACTTC.

DNA for the CDR3: TGTGCCAGCAGCCCGTCAGCTTTTCGTCGGGGGACAGATACGCAGTATTTT. Protein: CASSPSAFRRGTDTQYF. This chain links TRBV7-6 with TRBJ2-3; possibly TRBD2 for D (6 bases). Looked up from germline, CDR1 is SGHVS and CDR2 is FNYEAQ. The CDR3 is 17 residues long. V shed 5 bases and J shed 3 bases, with 21 bases lying between them.

In its sample, this clone was seen once. This chain joins TRBV6-5 and TRBJ2-7; 7 nucleotides match TRBD2. V shed 6 bases, J shed 6 bases, and the junction held 2 bases outside the gene matches. Germline V gene sequence: CDR1 MNHEY, CDR2 SVGAGI. The CDR3 loop spans 11 amino acids. DNA for the CDR3: TGTGCCAGCAGCCCGGGGGGCGAGCAGTACTTC. The encoded protein is CASSPGGEQYF.

The chain recombines TRBV19 with TRBJ2-5; TRBD1 might be the D (5 bases). Per germline, CDR1 LNHDA and CDR2 SQIVND (reference sequence). V lost 3 bases to trimming and J lost 6 bases, with 8 bases between them. The CDR3 extends over 12 amino acids. The CDR3, as DNA: TGTGCCAGTAGTATCGACAGACAGACCCAGTACTTC. Protein product: CASSIDRQTQYF. Full variable domain (rest looked up from reference TRBV19 and TRBJ2-5): DGGITQSPKYLFRKEGQNVTLSCEQNLNHDAMYWYRQDPGQGLRLIYYSQIVNDFQKGDIAEGYSVSREKKESFPLTVTSAQKNPTAFYLCASSIDRQTQYFGPGTRLLVL.

The chain has TRBV4-1 and TRBJ1-1; tentatively, D is TRBD1 (5 bases). The V gene lost 3 bases and the J gene lost 0 bases, with 11 bases spanning the gap. Germline V lookup: CDR1 MGHRA, CDR2 YSYEKL. There are 15 residues in the CDR3. CDR3: CASSQGGGLNTEAFF. As DNA, the CDR3 is TGCGCCAGCAGCCAGGGGGGAGGGCTGAACACTGAAGCTTTCTTT.

Written as DNA, the CDR3 is TGTGCCAGCAGGCCCACGGTATCTGGAAACACCATATATTTT. Amino acid sequence: CASRPTVSGNTIYF. V and J are TRBV2 and TRBJ1-3; D call uncertain. This CDR3 has 14 residues. Germline assignment: CDR1 SNHLY and CDR2 FYNNEI. The V and J ends lost 6 bases and 1 base respectively, with 10 bases between them.

The rearrangement joins TRBV6-5 to TRBJ1-1; possible D gene TRBD1, 6 bases. Germline V CDR1 and CDR2: MNHEY, SVGAGI. The CDR3 contains 13 residues. Deletions cut 6 bases from V and 1 base from J, with 9 bases between. The CDR3 here is CASRVGQNTEAFF. The CDR3, as DNA: TGTGCCAGCAGGGTGGGACAGAACACTGAAGCTTTCTTT.

This clone has just one count. This chain links TRBV19 with TRBJ1-2, with D unclear. The V gene's germline CDR1 is LNHDA and CDR2 SQIVND (reference sequence). Trimming removed 4 bases at V and 4 bases at J, with 19 bases between. The CDR3 contains 16 residues. The CDR3 here is CASSTPRGDRGYGYTF. In nucleotides, the CDR3 is TGTGCCAGTAGTACCCCCCGCGGGGATCGGGGCTATGGCTACACCTTC.

V usage is TRBV28 and J usage is TRBJ2-4; 10 nucleotides line up with TRBD2. The CDR3 spans 13 residues. Trimming removed 4 bases from V and 8 bases from J; junction bases left unmatched: 2. Looked up from germline, CDR1 is MDHEN and CDR2 is SYDVKM. CDR3 loop: CASSSGTSDIQYF. The CDR3 DNA reads as TGTGCCAGCAGTTCAGGGACTAGCGACATTCAGTACTTC.

The rearrangement links TRBV2 to TRBJ1-5; 8 bases align to TRBD1. Germline V gives CDR1 SNHLY, CDR2 FYNNEI. The trim removed 6 bases at V and 5 bases at J, leaving 6 bases unmatched. The CDR3 loop spans 14 amino acids. The CDR3 nucleotides read TGTGCCAGCAGCATCTCGACAGGGGATCAGCCCCAGCATTTT. Its protein product is CASSISTGDQPQHF.

V is TRBV6-5 and J is TRBJ2-3; possible D gene TRBD2, 5 bases. The CDR3 is made up of 12 amino acids. Looked up from germline, CDR1 is MNHEY and CDR2 is SVGAGI. V was clipped by 9 bases and J by 5 bases, with 12 bases between them. The CDR3 region has the DNA TGTGCCAGTAAGGACTCCATAGATACGCAGTATTTT. Its translation is CASKDSIDTQYF.

This sequence joins TRBV5-1 and TRBJ1-2; D unresolved. Trimming took off 4 bases at V and 4 bases at J, with 17 bases between the two ends. The CDR3 runs 15 residues. The germline gives CDR1 SGHRS, CDR2 YFSETQ. The CDR3 loop is CASSQTDGSLYGYTF. The CDR3 coding sequence is TGCGCCAGCAGCCAAACGGACGGGAGCCTCTATGGCTACACCTTC. The entire variable domain, with the rest obtained from reference TRBV5-1 and TRBJ1-2, is as follows: KAGVTQTPRYLIKTRGQQVTLSCSPISGHRSVSWYQQTPGQGLQFLFEYFSETQRNKGNFPGRFSGRQFSNSRSEMNVSTLELGDSALYLCASSQTDGSLYGYTFGSGTRLTVV.

V is TRBV6-6 and J is TRBJ1-2; 7 bases fit TRBD1. CDR3 length: 13 residues. CDR1 MNHNY and CDR2 SVGAGI come from the germline V gene (reference sequence). V lost 6 bases and J lost 7; bases outside the gene matches: 8. The CDR3 spells CASRSRTGGGYTF. CDR3 DNA: TGTGCCAGCAGATCTCGGACAGGCGGTGGCTACACCTTC.

This clone was picked up one time. This chain uses TRBV20-1 with TRBJ2-1, with D possibly being TRBD2 (5 bases). The CDR3 length is 12 residues. The ends were cut back, 3 bases at V and 5 bases at J, with 8 bases in the middle. In germline, CDR1 is DFQATT, CDR2 SNEGSKA (reference sequence). The DNA of the CDR3 is TGCAGTGCTAGTTTCGGGAACAATGAGCAGTTCTTC. Its protein is CSASFGNNEQFF.

This clone was counted between two and nine times. The CDR3 nucleotides are TGTGCCAGTAGTATTAATACAGGGGAGTACAATCAGCCCCAGCATTTT. It specifies CASSINTGEYNQPQHF. This sequence joins TRBV19 and TRBJ1-5; 7 nucleotides line up with TRBD1. The ends lost 3 bases at V and 3 bases at J; junction bases unmatched: 8. CDR3 size: 16 residues. Germline assignment: CDR1 LNHDA and CDR2 SQIVND (reference sequence).

V usage is TRBV5-1 and J usage is TRBJ2-3; TRBD1 agrees at 10 bases. V trimming: 1 base; J trimming: 3 bases; junction bases outside the gene matches: 2. The germline CDR1 and CDR2 sequences are SGHRS and YFSETQ. CDR3 size: 15 residues. CDR3 sequence (DNA): TGCGCCAGCAGCTTGTGGGACAGGGGAACAGATACGCAGTATTTT. Residues: CASSLWDRGTDTQYF.